This entry describes one T cell receptor beta chain. This entry belongs to a study of cytomegalovirus exposure and HLA in healthy donors. The PCR employed 60 Vbeta primers together with 13 Jbeta primers. This table comes from immunoSEQ multiplex PCR, and its TCRdb copy is limited to in-frame clones, with some not included. The sample contains more than 110,000 clones, approximately 79% of which appear only once. This CDR3 is built from 13 residues. The germline V gene has CDR1 SGHTA and CDR2 FQGTGA. V lost 4 bases, J lost 8 bases, and 5 bases stayed unmatched. The sequencing input was PBMCs. This TCR was recovered from a female donor in good health and CMV-seronegative. The V call is TRBV7-3, the J call TRBJ2-4, with 7 positions matching TRBD1. The chain's CDR3 is CASSSDRAHIQYF. Here the CDR3 DNA reads TGTGCCAGCAGCTCCGACAGGGCTCACATTCAGTACTTC.